The clone carrying this TCR beta chain showed up just a few times. The target antigen is unknown. From germline, CDR1 is MNHEY and CDR2 SVGAGI. V shed 6 bases and J 12 bases; nucleotides not matched to a gene: 13. This CDR3 contains 15 residues. These data belong to a study of early T cells in non-severe SARS-CoV-2 infection. General study points: Missing private and CD4 specificities, VDJdb matching favored anti-spike CD8 responses.

Individual cDNA molecules received unique molecular identifiers during library preparation. TCRdb ran MiXCR on the 5' RACE reads and lists one entry per CDR3 protein. Of about 60,000 distinct CDR3 sequences in the sample, around 6% were seen once. The J gene is TRBJ2-1, the V gene TRBV6-5, with TRBD2 identical over 11 bases. Sequencing used whole blood. This sequence was found in an adult who was a healthcare worker with PCR-confirmed SARS-CoV-2 infection or an uninfected control (not recorded which). The chain's CDR3 is CASRTTSGIRLGQFF. As DNA, the CDR3 is TGTGCCAGCAGAACGACTAGCGGGATCAGACTGGGGCAGTTCTTC.